These 20 T cell receptor beta chains were sequenced from one sample in a study of beta chain features in type 1 diabetes. cDNA synthesis used the whole RNA isolate, giving expressed TCRB sequences. The table came from immunoSEQ multiplex PCR; TCRdb's copy has only in-frame clones and leaves some out. The sample consists of about 700,000 clones, around 15% of them appearing once. General observations from the study: Moderate but significant shortening of TCRB CDR3s was recorded in all four CD4+ subsets from Type 1 diabetes patients.

These receptors' targets are unknown. Input material: naive CD4+ T cells from blood. Source of these receptors: a man aged 18 to 30 with type 1 diabetes.

This clone was recorded only once. V gene TRBV7-6 combines with J gene TRBJ2-5, with 7 positions matching TRBD2. Per germline, CDR1 SGHVS and CDR2 FNYEAQ. Germline trimming cut 5 bases from V and 0 bases from J; bases unmatched to any gene: 9. This CDR3 has 16 amino acids. The DNA for the CDR3 is TGTGCCAGCAGCCACCAAGAAGCGGGGAACCAAGAGACCCAGTACTTC. Translating it yields CASSHQEAGNQETQYF. Full variable domain (rest looked up from reference TRBV7-6 and TRBJ2-5): GAGVSQSPRYKVTKRGQDVALRCDPISGHVSLYWYRQALGQGPEFLTYFNYEAQQDKSGLPNDRFSAERPEGSISTLTIQRTEQRDSAMYRCASSHQEAGNQETQYFGPGTRLLVL.

This clone was observed a handful of times. This chain's CDR3 is CASSQDGTVSTEAFF. CDR3 nucleotides: TGCGCCAGCAGCCAAGATGGAACGGTTAGCACTGAAGCTTTCTTT. The chain has TRBV4-1 and TRBJ1-1; D uncertain. Trimming cost V 0 bases and J 4 bases, with 12 bases left between them. This CDR3 has 15 residues. Germline lookup yields CDR1 MGHRA and CDR2 YSYEKL.

This clone has more than one count but fewer than ten. The chain recombines TRBV25-1 with TRBJ1-5; weak D call: TRBD1 (6 bases). V shed 1 base and J shed 5 bases, with 12 bases lying between them. Germline CDR1 is MGHDK and CDR2 is SYGVNS. This CDR3 contains 15 residues. CDR3 sequence (DNA): TGTGCCAGCAGTGAATCGGGGGGCGGCGATCAGCCCCAGCATTTT. Its translation: CASSESGGGDQPQHF.

The CDR3 protein is CASTLQGAFSGAFF. CDR3 nucleotide sequence: TGTGCCAGCACCCTACAGGGGGCTTTTTCTGGAGCTTTCTTT. The chain employs TRBV28 and TRBJ1-1, with TRBD1 matching 9 bases. Germline V gene lookup returns CDR1 MDHEN and CDR2 SYDVKM. V lost 7 bases and J lost 10; bases outside the gene matches: 13. CDR3 length equals 14 residues.

This clone was observed a handful of times. The gene calls are TRBV18 and TRBJ2-3; TRBD2 agrees at 12 bases. Germline lookup yields CDR1 KGHSH and CDR2 LQKENI. CDR3 size: 15 residues. J lost 6 bases, V lost 3 bases, and 4 bases had no gene match. The CDR3 loop is CASSPLAGGQDTQYF. In nucleotides, the CDR3 is TGTGCCAGCTCACCCCTAGCGGGGGGGCAGGATACGCAGTATTTT.

The V call is TRBV7-9, the J call TRBJ1-1; D remains unclear. The CDR3 consists of 14 residues. From germline, CDR1 is SEHNR and CDR2 FQNEAQ (reference sequence). The ends were cut back, 3 bases at V and 1 base at J, with 9 bases in the middle. The CDR3 loop reads CASSFGQSNTEAFF. CDR3 DNA: TGTGCCAGCAGCTTTGGGCAGTCGAACACTGAAGCTTTCTTT.

The gene calls are TRBV11-2 and TRBJ2-2; possible D gene TRBD2, 5 bases. The CDR3 is made up of 15 amino acids. Germline loops: CDR1 SGHAT, CDR2 FQNNGV. The ends were cut back, 4 bases at V and 1 base at J, with 10 bases in the middle. The CDR3 coding sequence is TGTGCCAGCAGCTCGGCGGGCTGGAACACCGGGGAGCTGTTTTTT. Residues: CASSSAGWNTGELFF.

The chain couples TRBV18 to TRBJ1-3; D possibly corresponds to TRBD1 (6 bases). There are 18 residues in the CDR3. The ends were cut back, 2 bases at V and 0 bases at J, with 17 bases in the middle. Germline lookup yields CDR1 KGHSH and CDR2 LQKENI. In nucleotides, the CDR3 is TGTGCCAGCTCACCAACCACAGGGCATGTAAGCTCTGGAAACACCATATATTTT. As protein: CASSPTTGHVSSGNTIYF. The entire variable domain, with the rest obtained from reference TRBV18 and TRBJ1-3, is as follows: NAGVMQNPRHLVRRRGQEARLRCSPMKGHSHVYWYRQLPEEGLKFMVYLQKENIIDESGMPKERFSAEFPKEGPSILRIQQVVRGDSAAYFCASSPTTGHVSSGNTIYFGEGSWLTVV.

The V gene is TRBV6-5, the J gene TRBJ2-1, with 9 bases aligning to TRBD2. This CDR3 has 16 residues. In germline, CDR1 is MNHEY, CDR2 SVGAGI. V dropped 2 bases and J dropped 2; count of bases not matched to a gene: 4. In DNA form, the CDR3 reads TGTGCCAGCAGTTACGCTAGCGGGGCTGCCTACAATGAGCAGTTCTTC. This gives the protein CASSYASGAAYNEQFF.

The chain links TRBV18 to TRBJ1-1; D is uncertain. From germline, CDR1 is KGHSH and CDR2 LQKENI. Trimming stripped 6 bases from V and 6 bases from J, with 14 bases between. The length of the CDR3 is 13 residues. CDR3: CASSRGSRAEAFF. CDR3 in DNA: TGTGCCAGCTCCCGCGGCAGCCGAGCTGAAGCTTTCTTT. Variable domain in full (rest from reference TRBV18 and TRBJ1-1): NAGVMQNPRHLVRRRGQEARLRCSPMKGHSHVYWYRQLPEEGLKFMVYLQKENIIDESGMPKERFSAEFPKEGPSILRIQQVVRGDSAAYFCASSRGSRAEAFFGQGTRLTVV.

This clone was counted only a few times. The V and J genes are TRBV18 and TRBJ2-2, with D maybe TRBD1 (6 bases). Germline V lookup: CDR1 KGHSH, CDR2 LQKENI. V lost 3 bases and J lost 2, with 13 bases in between. The CDR3 extends over 16 amino acids. The CDR3 nucleotides are TGTGCCAGCTCACCCCTCTCGGACAGCAACACCGGGGAGCTGTTTTTT. It encodes CASSPLSDSNTGELFF.

The chain couples TRBV13 to TRBJ2-7, with D possibly being TRBD1 (5 bases). V was trimmed by 2 bases and J by 4 bases, leaving 15 bases between them. Germline CDR1 PRHDT, CDR2 FYEKMQ (reference sequence). The CDR3 totals 15 residues. CDR3: CASSLSGRVGYEQYF. CDR3 in DNA: TGTGCCAGCAGCTTAAGTGGCAGGGTGGGTTACGAGCAGTACTTC.

This clone was detected a few times. The chain combines TRBV4-1 with TRBJ1-2, with D perhaps matching TRBD1 (5 bases). Trimming removed 4 bases from V and 8 bases from J, with 17 bases in between. The germline gives CDR1 MGHRA, CDR2 YSYEKL. The CDR3 is made up of 14 amino acids. The CDR3 reads CASSPIGQPGGYTF. Here the CDR3 DNA reads TGCGCCAGCAGCCCTATCGGACAACCTGGCGGCTACACCTTC.

The chain has TRBV9 and TRBJ2-5; 8 bases map to TRBD2. V lost 4 bases and J lost 1; bases outside the gene matches: 3. The CDR3 is 14 amino acids. The V gene's germline CDR1 is SGDLS and CDR2 YYNGEE. The CDR3 nucleotides read TGTGCCAGCAGCCAGACTAGCGCCCAAGAGACCCAGTACTTC. This encodes CASSQTSAQETQYF.

This sequence joins TRBV18 and TRBJ2-5; D is unresolved. In germline, CDR1 is KGHSH, CDR2 LQKENI. This CDR3 is built from 14 residues. Trimming pared 3 bases from V and 2 bases from J, leaving 10 bases between. The CDR3 sequence is CASSPWAAQETQYF. CDR3 nucleotide sequence: TGTGCCAGCTCACCTTGGGCCGCACAAGAGACCCAGTACTTC.

A few counts support this clone. The chain recombines TRBV6-5 with TRBJ2-2; 7 positions agree with TRBD2. CDR3 size: 15 residues. Germline assignment: CDR1 MNHEY and CDR2 SVGAGI. Trimming removed 4 bases from V and 0 bases from J; junction bases left unmatched: 2. The CDR3 DNA is TGTGCCAGCAGTTTACGGGGGGCGAACACCGGGGAGCTGTTTTTT. This encodes CASSLRGANTGELFF.

This clone was detected a few times. J is TRBJ2-1 and V is TRBV11-2; the D call may be TRBD1 or TRBD2 (6 bases each). The CDR3 extends over 18 amino acids. Trimming stripped 3 bases from V and 0 bases from J, with 18 bases between. CDR1 is SGHAT and CDR2 is FQNNGV in the germline V gene. CDR3 sequence: CASSFPGWGASSYNEQFF. CDR3 DNA sequence: TGTGCCAGCAGCTTCCCCGGTTGGGGGGCCAGCTCCTACAATGAGCAGTTCTTC.

V is TRBV6-6 and J is TRBJ2-5; possible D gene TRBD2, 6 bases. This CDR3 has 15 amino acids. Germline V lookup: CDR1 MNHNY, CDR2 SVGAGI (reference sequence). Deletions cut 6 bases from V and 4 bases from J, with 18 bases between. CDR3 protein: CASRSLPQGGETQYF. CDR3 nucleotide sequence: TGTGCCAGCAGGTCCTTACCTCAGGGAGGAGAGACCCAGTACTTC.

This clone was counted a few times. The sample has other DNA sequences that encode this CDR3 too. The CDR3 is CASSGTGKQPQHF. As DNA, the CDR3 is TGTGCCAGCAGTGGGACAGGGAAACAGCCCCAGCATTTT. The chain links TRBV6-1 to TRBJ1-5; 8 positions agree with TRBD1. The length of the CDR3 is 13 residues. V lost 4 bases, J lost 7 bases, and 3 bases stayed unmatched. Per the germline V gene, CDR1 is MNHNS and CDR2 is SASEGT.

This clone was counted a few times. The chain uses TRBV5-6 and TRBJ1-6, with D unclear. V was pared by 2 bases and J by 4 bases, with 7 bases between. The germline V gene encodes CDR1 SGHDT and CDR2 YYEEEE. This CDR3 comprises 14 residues. As DNA, the CDR3 is TGTGCCAGCAGCTTCGGTCAGTATAATTCACCCCTCCACTTT. This encodes CASSFGQYNSPLHF.